This paragraph covers one T cell receptor (beta chain) sequence. What it binds is unknown. CDR1 is SGHRS, CDR2 YFSETQ, per germline. The J segment lost 10 bases and the V segment lost 0 bases, leaving 3 bases of the junction unmatched. The CDR3 has 15 amino acids. The data originate from a study of radiotherapy plus CTLA-4 blockade in lung cancer. About the study: In 18% of patients, objective responses were seen; 25% to 40% had disease control. Broader study findings: Interferon-beta and early blood T cell clone dynamics reportedly predicted response best.

Clones were read by immunoSEQ multiplex PCR, and TCRdb kept only the in-frame ones, dropping some. The sample lists fewer than 90,000 clones, 83% occurring once. The material sequenced was peripheral blood, taken from a patient treated with radiotherapy plus ipilimumab. The chain is built from TRBV5-1 and TRBJ2-1; TRBD2 agrees at 14 bases. The source is a human donor with non-small cell lung cancer who had stable disease on radiotherapy plus ipilimumab. The chain's CDR3 is CASSLEGLAGVEQFF. The DNA for the CDR3 is TGCGCCAGCAGCTTGGAGGGACTAGCGGGAGTCGAGCAGTTCTTC.